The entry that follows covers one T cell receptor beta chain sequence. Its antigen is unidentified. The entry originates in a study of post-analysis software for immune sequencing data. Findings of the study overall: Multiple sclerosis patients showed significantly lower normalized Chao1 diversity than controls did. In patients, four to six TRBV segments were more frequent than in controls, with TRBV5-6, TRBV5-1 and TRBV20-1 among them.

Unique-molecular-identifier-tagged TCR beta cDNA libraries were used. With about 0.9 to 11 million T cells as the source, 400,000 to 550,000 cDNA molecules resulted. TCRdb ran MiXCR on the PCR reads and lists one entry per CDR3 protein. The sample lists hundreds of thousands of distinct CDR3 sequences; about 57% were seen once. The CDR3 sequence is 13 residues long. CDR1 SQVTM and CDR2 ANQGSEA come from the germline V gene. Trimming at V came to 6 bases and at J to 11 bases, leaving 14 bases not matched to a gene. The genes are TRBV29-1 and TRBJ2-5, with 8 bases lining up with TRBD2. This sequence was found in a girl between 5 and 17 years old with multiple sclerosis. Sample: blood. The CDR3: CSVNTGGFDEQYF. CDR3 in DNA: TGCAGCGTCAATACGGGGGGGTTCGATGAGCAGTACTTC.